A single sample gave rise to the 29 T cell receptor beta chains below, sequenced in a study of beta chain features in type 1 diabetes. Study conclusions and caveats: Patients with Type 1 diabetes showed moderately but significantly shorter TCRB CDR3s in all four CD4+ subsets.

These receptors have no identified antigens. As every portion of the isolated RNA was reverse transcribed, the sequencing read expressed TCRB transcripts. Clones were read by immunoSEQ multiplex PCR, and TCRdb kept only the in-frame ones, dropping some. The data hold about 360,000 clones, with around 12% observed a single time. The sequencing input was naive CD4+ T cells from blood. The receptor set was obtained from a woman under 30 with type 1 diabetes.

The CDR3: CASSPDINVDGYTF. The DNA of the CDR3 is TGTGCCAGCAGCCCGGACATCAATGTGGATGGCTACACCTTC. This chain links TRBV7-2 with TRBJ1-2, with a tentative D call TRBD1 (5 bases). CDR3 length equals 14 residues. CDR1 is SGHTA, CDR2 FQGNSA, per germline. The V gene lost 5 bases and the J gene lost 6 bases, with 16 bases spanning the gap.

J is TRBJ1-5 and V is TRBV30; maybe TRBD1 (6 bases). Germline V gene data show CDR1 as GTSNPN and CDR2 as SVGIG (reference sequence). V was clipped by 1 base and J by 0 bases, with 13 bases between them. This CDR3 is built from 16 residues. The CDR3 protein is CAWSGGRRNSNQPQHF. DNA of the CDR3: TGTGCCTGGAGTGGGGGGCGCCGAAATAGCAATCAGCCCCAGCATTTT.

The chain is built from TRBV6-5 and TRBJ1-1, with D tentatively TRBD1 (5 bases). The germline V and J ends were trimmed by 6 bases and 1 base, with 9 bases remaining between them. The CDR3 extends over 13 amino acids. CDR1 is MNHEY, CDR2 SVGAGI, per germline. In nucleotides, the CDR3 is TGTGCCAGCAGACCCGACAGGAACACTGAAGCTTTCTTT. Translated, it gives CASRPDRNTEAFF.

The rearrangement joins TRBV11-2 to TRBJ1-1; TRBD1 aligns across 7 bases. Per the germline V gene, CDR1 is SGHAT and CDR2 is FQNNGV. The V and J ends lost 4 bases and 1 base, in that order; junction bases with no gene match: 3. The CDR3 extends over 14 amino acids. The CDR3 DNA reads TGTGCCAGCAGCTACGGGACAGCGAACACTGAAGCTTTCTTT. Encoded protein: CASSYGTANTEAFF.

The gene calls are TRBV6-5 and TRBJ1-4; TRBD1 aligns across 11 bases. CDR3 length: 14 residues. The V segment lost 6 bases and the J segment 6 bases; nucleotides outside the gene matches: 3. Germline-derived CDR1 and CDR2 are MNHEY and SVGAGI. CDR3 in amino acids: CASRGTGGHEKLFF. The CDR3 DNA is TGTGCCAGCAGGGGGACAGGGGGTCATGAAAAACTGTTTTTT.

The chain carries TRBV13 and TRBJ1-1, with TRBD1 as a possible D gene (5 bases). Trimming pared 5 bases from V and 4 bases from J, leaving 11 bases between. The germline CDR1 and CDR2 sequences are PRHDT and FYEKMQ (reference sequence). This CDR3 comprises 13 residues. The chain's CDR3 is CASSRRQLTEAFF. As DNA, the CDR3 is TGTGCCAGCAGCCGCCGACAGCTCACTGAAGCTTTCTTT.

The CDR3 loop is CASSDTGAPPLHF. The CDR3 nucleotides read TGTGCCAGCAGTGACACAGGGGCTCCACCCCTCCACTTT. The rearrangement joins TRBV2 to TRBJ1-6, with 7 bases identical to TRBD1. The trim removed 3 bases at V and 11 bases at J, leaving 4 bases unmatched. The CDR3 sequence is 13 residues long. Germline V gene data show CDR1 as SNHLY and CDR2 as FYNNEI.

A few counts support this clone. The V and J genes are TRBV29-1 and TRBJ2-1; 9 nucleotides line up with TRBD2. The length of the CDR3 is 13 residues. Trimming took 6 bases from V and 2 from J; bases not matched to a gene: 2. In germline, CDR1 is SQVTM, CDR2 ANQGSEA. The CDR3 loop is CSVIAGAYNEQFF. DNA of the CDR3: TGCAGCGTCATAGCGGGAGCCTACAATGAGCAGTTCTTC.

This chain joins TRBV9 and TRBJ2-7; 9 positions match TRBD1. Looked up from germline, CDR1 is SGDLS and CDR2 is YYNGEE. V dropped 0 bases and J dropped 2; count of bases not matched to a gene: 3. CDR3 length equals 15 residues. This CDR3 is CASSVAGQGTYEQYF. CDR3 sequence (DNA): TGTGCCAGCAGCGTAGCGGGACAGGGTACCTACGAGCAGTACTTC.

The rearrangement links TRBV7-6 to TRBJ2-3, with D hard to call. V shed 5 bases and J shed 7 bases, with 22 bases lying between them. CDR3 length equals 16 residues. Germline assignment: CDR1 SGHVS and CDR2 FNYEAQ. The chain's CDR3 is CASSPGGSRATYTQYF. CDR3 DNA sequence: TGTGCCAGCAGCCCTGGTGGTAGCCGTGCCACTTATACGCAGTATTTT.

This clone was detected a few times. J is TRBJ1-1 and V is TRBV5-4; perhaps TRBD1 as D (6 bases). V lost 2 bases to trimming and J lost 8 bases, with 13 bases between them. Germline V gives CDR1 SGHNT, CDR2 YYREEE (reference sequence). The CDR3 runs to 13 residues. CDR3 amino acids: CASSFDRSGEAFF. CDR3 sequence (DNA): TGTGCCAGCAGCTTTGACAGGTCGGGCGAAGCTTTCTTT.

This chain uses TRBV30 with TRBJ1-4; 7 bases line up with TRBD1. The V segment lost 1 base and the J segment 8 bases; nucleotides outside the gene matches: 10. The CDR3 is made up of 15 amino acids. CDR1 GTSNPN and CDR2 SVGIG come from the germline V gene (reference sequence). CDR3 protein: CAWSGGQGRGEKLFF. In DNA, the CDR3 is TGTGCCTGGAGTGGGGGGCAGGGCAGGGGGGAAAAACTGTTTTTT.

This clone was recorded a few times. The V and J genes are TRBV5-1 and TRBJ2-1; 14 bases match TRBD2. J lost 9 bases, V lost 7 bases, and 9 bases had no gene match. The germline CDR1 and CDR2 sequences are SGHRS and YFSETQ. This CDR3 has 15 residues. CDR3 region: CASQIGLAGGGEQFF. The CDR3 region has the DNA TGCGCCAGCCAGATTGGACTAGCGGGGGGAGGTGAGCAGTTCTTC.

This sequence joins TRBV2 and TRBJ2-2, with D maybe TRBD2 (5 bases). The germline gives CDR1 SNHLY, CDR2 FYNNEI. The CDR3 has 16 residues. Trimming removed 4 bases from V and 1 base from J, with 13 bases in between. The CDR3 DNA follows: TGTGCCAGCAGTGGTGGACGGACTCAGAACACCGGGGAGCTGTTTTTT. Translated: CASSGGRTQNTGELFF.

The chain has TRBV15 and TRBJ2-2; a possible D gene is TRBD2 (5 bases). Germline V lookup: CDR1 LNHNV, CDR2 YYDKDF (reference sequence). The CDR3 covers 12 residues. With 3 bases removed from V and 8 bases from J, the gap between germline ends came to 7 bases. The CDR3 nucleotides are TGTGCCACCAGCAGTACGGGGGGGGAGCTGTTTTTT. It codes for CATSSTGGELFF.

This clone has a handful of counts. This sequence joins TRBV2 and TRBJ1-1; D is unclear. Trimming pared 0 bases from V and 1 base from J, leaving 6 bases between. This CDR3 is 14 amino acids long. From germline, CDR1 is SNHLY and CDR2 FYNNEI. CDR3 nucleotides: TGTGCCAGCAGTGAAGCGCCGGGGAACACTGAAGCTTTCTTT. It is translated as CASSEAPGNTEAFF. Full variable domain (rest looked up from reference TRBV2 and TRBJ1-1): EPEVTQTPSHQVTQMGQEVILRCVPISNHLYFYWYRQILGQKVEFLVSFYNNEISEKSEIFDDQFSVERPDGSNFTLKIRSTKLEDSAMYFCASSEAPGNTEAFFGQGTRLTVV.

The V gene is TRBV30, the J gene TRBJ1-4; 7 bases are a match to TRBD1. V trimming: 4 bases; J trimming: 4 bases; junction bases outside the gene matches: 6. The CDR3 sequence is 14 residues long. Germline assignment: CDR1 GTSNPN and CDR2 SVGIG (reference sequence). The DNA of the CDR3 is TGTGCCTGGAAGGGACAGTTGATTAATGAAAAACTGTTTTTT. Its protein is CAWKGQLINEKLFF.

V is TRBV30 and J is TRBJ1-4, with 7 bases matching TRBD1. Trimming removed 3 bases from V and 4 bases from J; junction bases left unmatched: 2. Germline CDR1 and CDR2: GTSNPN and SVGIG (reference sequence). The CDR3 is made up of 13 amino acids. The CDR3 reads CAWRTGFNEKLFF. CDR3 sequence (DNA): TGTGCCTGGAGGACAGGGTTTAATGAAAAACTGTTTTTT.

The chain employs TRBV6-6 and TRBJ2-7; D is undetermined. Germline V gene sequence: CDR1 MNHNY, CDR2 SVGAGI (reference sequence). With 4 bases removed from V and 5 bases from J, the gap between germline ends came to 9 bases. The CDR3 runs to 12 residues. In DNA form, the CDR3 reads TGTGCCAGCAGTTGGGCCTTGGACGAGCAGTACTTC. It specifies CASSWALDEQYF.

The CDR3 is CASSQAQGDYGYTF. The CDR3 bases are TGCGCCAGCAGCCAAGCCCAGGGGGACTATGGCTACACCTTC. V gene TRBV4-3 combines with J gene TRBJ1-2; 7 nucleotides align to TRBD1. This CDR3 contains 14 residues. From germline, CDR1 is LGHNA and CDR2 YSLEER. With V trimmed by 1 base and J by 3 bases, 2 bases remained unmatched.

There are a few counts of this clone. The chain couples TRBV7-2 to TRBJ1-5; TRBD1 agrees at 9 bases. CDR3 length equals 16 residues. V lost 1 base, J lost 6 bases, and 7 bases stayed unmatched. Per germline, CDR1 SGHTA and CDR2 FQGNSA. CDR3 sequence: CASSLGGQGLSQPQHF. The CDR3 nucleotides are TGTGCCAGCAGCTTAGGGGGACAGGGTTTGAGTCAGCCCCAGCATTTT.

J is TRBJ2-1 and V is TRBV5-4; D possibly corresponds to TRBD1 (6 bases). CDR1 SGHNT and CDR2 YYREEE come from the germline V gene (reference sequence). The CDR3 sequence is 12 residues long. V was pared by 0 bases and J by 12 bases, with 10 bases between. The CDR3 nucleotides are TGTGCCAGCAGCTTGGGACAGGCGGGGCAGTTCTTC. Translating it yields CASSLGQAGQFF.

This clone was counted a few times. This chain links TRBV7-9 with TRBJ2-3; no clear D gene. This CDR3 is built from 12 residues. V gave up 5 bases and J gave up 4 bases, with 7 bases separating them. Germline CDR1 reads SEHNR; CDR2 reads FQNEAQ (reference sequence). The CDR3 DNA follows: TGTGCCAGCAGCCGCGGTCCAGATACGCAGTATTTT. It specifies CASSRGPDTQYF.

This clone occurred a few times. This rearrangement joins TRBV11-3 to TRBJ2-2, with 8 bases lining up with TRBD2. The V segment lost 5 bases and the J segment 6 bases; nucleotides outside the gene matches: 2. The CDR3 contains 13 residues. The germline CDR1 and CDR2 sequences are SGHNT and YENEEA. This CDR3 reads CASSIGGAGELFF. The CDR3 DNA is TGTGCCAGCAGCATCGGGGGGGCCGGGGAGCTGTTTTTT. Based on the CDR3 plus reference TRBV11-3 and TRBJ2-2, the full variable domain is EAGVVQSPRYKIIEKKQPVAFWCNPISGHNTLYWYLQNLGQGPELLIRYENEEAVDDSQLPKDRFSAERLKGVDSTLKIQPAELGDSAVYLCASSIGGAGELFFGEGSRLTVL.

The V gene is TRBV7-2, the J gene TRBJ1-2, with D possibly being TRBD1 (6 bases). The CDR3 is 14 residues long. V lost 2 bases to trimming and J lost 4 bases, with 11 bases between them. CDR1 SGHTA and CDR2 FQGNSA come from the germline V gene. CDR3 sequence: CASSLLDSFYGYTF. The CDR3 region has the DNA TGTGCCAGCAGCTTACTGGACAGCTTCTATGGCTACACCTTC.

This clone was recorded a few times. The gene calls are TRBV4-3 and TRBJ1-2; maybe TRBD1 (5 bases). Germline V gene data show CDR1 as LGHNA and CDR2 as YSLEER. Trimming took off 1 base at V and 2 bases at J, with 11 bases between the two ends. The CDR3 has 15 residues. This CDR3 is CASSQGGDLNYGYTF. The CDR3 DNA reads TGCGCCAGCAGCCAAGGGGGCGATCTCAACTATGGCTACACCTTC.

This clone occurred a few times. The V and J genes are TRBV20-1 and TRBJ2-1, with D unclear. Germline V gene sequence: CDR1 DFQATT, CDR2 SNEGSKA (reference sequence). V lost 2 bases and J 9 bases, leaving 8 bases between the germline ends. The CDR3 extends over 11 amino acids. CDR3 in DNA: TGCAGTGCTAGACGCTACGGTGAGCAGTTCTTC. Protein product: CSARRYGEQFF.

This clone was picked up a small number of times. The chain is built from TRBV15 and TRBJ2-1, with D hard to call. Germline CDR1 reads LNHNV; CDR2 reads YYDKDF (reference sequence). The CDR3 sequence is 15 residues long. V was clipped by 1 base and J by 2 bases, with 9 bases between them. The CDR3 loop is CATSRVASPYNEQFF. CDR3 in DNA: TGTGCCACCAGCAGAGTCGCTAGTCCCTACAATGAGCAGTTCTTC.

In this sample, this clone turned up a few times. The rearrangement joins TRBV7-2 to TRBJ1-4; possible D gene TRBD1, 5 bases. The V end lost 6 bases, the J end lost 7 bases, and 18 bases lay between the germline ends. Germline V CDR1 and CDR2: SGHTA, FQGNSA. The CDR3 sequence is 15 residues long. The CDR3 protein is CASRIRGSLGEKLFF. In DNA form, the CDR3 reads TGTGCCAGCAGAATAAGGGGAAGCCTTGGTGAAAAACTGTTTTTT.